This TCR beta chain was captured by sequencing in a study of Ad26.COV2.S vaccination and SARS-CoV-2 variants. TCRdb's copy holds only in-frame clones and misses some; the assay was immunoSEQ multiplex PCR. Altogether some 290,000 clones are present, around four fifths being singletons, with the ten largest covering 2.1%. Noted treatment: roughly 19 received Ad26.COV2.S at low or high dose, single or two shots; several received placebo; per-sample allocation not given. Sampling occurred on day 63 after the first vaccine or placebo injection. In the case of this clone: The antigen is unknown.

Germline V lookup: CDR1 MDHEN, CDR2 SYDVKM. The CDR3 runs to 15 residues. Trimming left V 4 bases short and J 6 bases short, with 16 bases between. Study conclusions and caveats: Considerable breadth of spike-specific CD8+ and CD4+ T cell responses has reportedly been documented following vaccination. Non-spike TCR breadth was similar in vaccine and placebo recipients.

The chain is built from TRBV28 and TRBJ2-4; D may match TRBD1 or TRBD2 (6 bases each). The receptor's source is a person aged 18-65 years who received the Ad26.COV2.S COVID-19 vaccine or a placebo. The sequencing here drew on peripheral blood, taken in a trial of Ad26.COV2.S vaccine versus placebo. CDR3 DNA: TGTGCCAGCAGTTCGCTATCAGGAGGGGGAAACATTCAGTACTTC. This gives the protein CASSSLSGGGNIQYF.